The clone carrying this TCR beta chain was seen many times. The antigen remains undetermined. From germline, CDR1 is MNHNS and CDR2 SASEGT. V dropped 2 bases and J dropped 7; count of bases not matched to a gene: 7. This CDR3 comprises 14 residues. PCR primers comprised 60 Vbeta and 13 Jbeta primers. The assay was immunoSEQ multiplex PCR, and TCRdb's table has in-frame clones only and misses some. This sample yields under 50,000 clones, of which about 66% are seen a single time; more than 15% belongs to the top ten. The entry originates in a study of cytomegalovirus exposure and HLA in healthy donors. Notes on the study in general: The sole available immune exposure information was CMV serostatus. The majority of CMV-associated TCR beta chains were reported as apparently HLA-restricted in a later analysis. Investigators reported 150 to 200 TCR beta chains as tied to cytomegalovirus. Published work reported that the classifier diagnosed cytomegalovirus status with high specificity and sensitivity.

This TCR was recovered from a man aged 50-60 years in good health and CMV-seropositive. Material for sequencing was PBMCs. This sequence joins TRBV6-1 and TRBJ1-1, with TRBD1 matching over 7 bases. The CDR3 sequence: CASSEKGGRNEAFF. The CDR3 DNA sequence: TGTGCCAGCAGTGAAAAAGGGGGCAGGAATGAAGCTTTCTTT.